Reported below is one T cell receptor beta chain. Trimming pared 7 bases from V and 5 bases from J, leaving 25 bases between. CDR1 and CDR2 (germline): LGHNT, FRNRAP. The CDR3 spans 17 residues. These data originate in a study of identical twins. Unique molecular identifiers were present on cDNA, and template switching added a universal primer site. TCRdb used MiXCR to reprocess the 5' RACE reads, holding one entry per CDR3 protein. The sample gives approximately 490,000 distinct CDR3 sequences, about a fifth of which show up once; approximately 0.49% is in the top ten. All donors comprised healthy Caucasians. The sample also formed part of further work on yellow fever vaccine responses in identical twins.

This rearrangement joins TRBV12-5 to TRBJ2-3; maybe TRBD2 (6 bases). Sequences were obtained from CD4+ T cells sorted from blood. The origin of this receptor is a woman aged 18-29 years in good health. The chain's CDR3 is CASALLHSGPAGDTQYF. In DNA form, the CDR3 reads TGTGCTAGTGCCCTCCTCCACAGCGGGCCGGCGGGAGATACGCAGTATTTT.